This T cell receptor beta chain was profiled in a study of shared clonotypes between healthy human individuals. CDR1 LNHDA and CDR2 SQIVND come from the germline V gene (reference sequence). V was pared by 0 bases and J by 5 bases, with 13 bases between. The length of the CDR3 is 15 residues. Study results and caveats: Larger richness was generally estimated for naive than memory subsets. It was anticipated that sequencing depth would influence how many clonotypes donors shared.

Naive CD8 cells lacked CD45RO and underwent positive selection for CCR7, leaving out terminally differentiated effector memory CD45RA+ cells. On sorted subsets, replicate PCRs used 200 to 250 ng DNA, or around 30,000 T cell genomes. Per the study methods: Junction-only sequences produced by ImmunoSEQ had no quality scores, so filtering differed. Produced via immunoSEQ multiplex PCR; TCRdb's table is partial and in-frame only. V and J calls plus clone size are reproduced from that table; the DNA served to infer D and trimming. This sample yields roughly 2,000,000 clones, of which over 85% are seen a single time; approximately 1.6% belongs to the top ten. Notes on this clone: What it binds is not known.

The chain has TRBV19 and TRBJ2-5; weak D call: TRBD1 (5 bases). The source of this sequence is a man younger than 35 in good health. Some clones in this sample may be carry-over from other donors' samples. Sequences were obtained from naive CD8+ T cells from PBMCs. This chain's CDR3 is CASSIDPRVMETQYF. The CDR3 DNA is TGTGCCAGTAGTATAGACCCCAGGGTGATGGAGACCCAGTACTTC. The full variable domain, rest sourced from reference TRBV19 and TRBJ2-5, is DGGITQSPKYLFRKEGQNVTLSCEQNLNHDAMYWYRQDPGQGLRLIYYSQIVNDFQKGDIAEGYSVSREKKESFPLTVTSAQKNPTAFYLCASSIDPRVMETQYFGPGTRLLVL.